What follows are 16 T cell receptor beta chains derived from one specimen sequenced in a study of blood T cell repertoires in COVID-19 (dated by TCRdb to 2018 to 2020). The library was made by the immunoSEQ multiplex PCR assay. The source is immuneACCESS, and TCRdb retained only in-frame sequences with V and J called. Part of the clones is not carried over; for the studies checked, unresolved V genes explain less than half of this, and the remainder is unexplained. The sample profile shows 200,000 or so clones; about 78% of them were found once. 4.5% to 7% of the sample lies in the top ten. What was sequenced was peripheral blood. The source of these receptors is a woman in her seventies with acute or convalescent COVID-19.

CDR3 DNA: TGTGCCAGCACCACGGGTGGGGAAAAACTGTTTTTT. Translated: CASTTGGEKLFF. The genes are TRBV28 and TRBJ1-4; no reliable D call. V was shortened by 7 bases and J by 8 bases, with 11 bases between the two germline ends. This CDR3 contains 12 residues. Germline V CDR1 and CDR2: MDHEN, SYDVKM.

This clone was detected only once. The chain employs TRBV19 and TRBJ1-1; tentatively, D is TRBD1 (5 bases). The germline gives CDR1 LNHDA, CDR2 SQIVND (reference sequence). Trimming pared 2 bases from V and 1 base from J, leaving 11 bases between. This CDR3 region has 15 residues. The CDR3 sequence: CASSIRAGQNTEAFF. CDR3 nucleotide sequence: TGTGCCAGTAGTATAAGGGCAGGGCAGAACACTGAAGCTTTCTTT.

The genes are TRBV29-1 and TRBJ2-3; a weak D match, TRBD2 (5 bases). CDR3 length: 14 residues. V was clipped by 6 bases and J by 3 bases, with 16 bases between them. Germline CDR1 SQVTM, CDR2 ANQGSEA. In nucleotides, the CDR3 is TGCAGCGTCCAGGAGGCCCTGGGGACAGATACGCAGTATTTT. Its protein is CSVQEALGTDTQYF.

This clone was found once. The V gene is TRBV9, the J gene TRBJ1-3; D not certain. CDR1 is SGDLS and CDR2 is YYNGEE in the germline V gene. This CDR3 comprises 17 residues. Trimming pared 0 bases from V and 4 bases from J, leaving 17 bases between. The chain's CDR3 is CASSVEGGRRGGNTIYF. The CDR3 DNA reads as TGTGCCAGCAGCGTAGAAGGAGGACGAAGAGGGGGAAACACCATATATTTT.

Comments on this clone: Other DNA sequences in the same sample also yield this CDR3. The rearrangement links TRBV7-9 to TRBJ2-3; D may be TRBD1 (6 bases). The CDR3 covers 13 residues. The germline V and J ends were trimmed by 5 bases and 4 bases, with 10 bases remaining between them. From germline, CDR1 is SEHNR and CDR2 FQNEAQ (reference sequence). CDR3 DNA sequence: TGTGCCAGCAGCCCCAGGGGTCCAGATACGCAGTATTTT. Amino acids: CASSPRGPDTQYF.

The chain joins TRBV6-5 to TRBJ2-7; 14 nucleotides align to TRBD2. The CDR3 extends over 15 amino acids. The germline CDR1 and CDR2 sequences are MNHEY and SVGAGI. V was pared by 6 bases and J by 6 bases, with 7 bases of the junction left unmatched. The CDR3 here is CASSGGTSGRAEQYF. In DNA form, the CDR3 reads TGTGCCAGCAGCGGAGGGACTAGCGGGAGAGCCGAGCAGTACTTC.

V gene TRBV28 combines with J gene TRBJ2-1; D is perhaps TRBD2 (6 bases). The CDR3 is 16 residues long. V gave up 1 base and J gave up 2 bases, with 12 bases separating them. Germline V CDR1 and CDR2: MDHEN, SYDVKM. The CDR3 DNA sequence: TGTGCCAGCAGTTTATCCGGCGGGAACACCTACAATGAGCAGTTCTTC. It is translated as CASSLSGGNTYNEQFF.

This clone showed up just a few times. The chain employs TRBV3-1 (or the pseudogene TRBV3-2) and TRBJ2-7; TRBD2 matches 8 bases. CDR3 size: 14 residues. V gave up 8 bases and J gave up 2 bases; unmatched junction bases: 8. CDR1 and CDR2 from the germline V gene are LGHDT and YNNKEL (reference sequence). CDR3 region: CASQAAGGAYEQYF. For the CDR3, the DNA is TGTGCCAGCCAGGCCGCGGGGGGAGCCTACGAGCAGTACTTC.

The rearrangement links TRBV29-1 to TRBJ2-7; 9 bases are shared with TRBD2. Germline values: CDR1 SQVTM, CDR2 ANQGSEA. V shed 4 bases and J 5 bases; nucleotides not matched to a gene: 9. The CDR3 covers 14 residues. CDR3 coding DNA: TGCAGCGTTGTTAGCGGGAGCGGGGGCGACGAGCAGTACTTC. It translates to CSVVSGSGGDEQYF.

The rearrangement uses TRBV4-1 and TRBJ2-1; 11 bases match TRBD2. Germline CDR1 and CDR2: MGHRA and YSYEKL. The CDR3 sequence is 17 residues long. The trim removed 0 bases at V and 9 bases at J, leaving 10 bases unmatched. CDR3 in amino acids: CASSQDGTSGPSFEQFF. In DNA, the CDR3 is TGCGCCAGCAGCCAAGACGGGACTAGCGGCCCTTCTTTTGAGCAGTTCTTC.

The chain combines TRBV5-4 with TRBJ1-4, with D possibly matching TRBD1 (6 bases). The V gene lost 1 base and the J gene lost 7 bases, with 17 bases spanning the gap. This CDR3 comprises 16 residues. Germline V gene sequence: CDR1 SGHNT, CDR2 YYREEE (reference sequence). CDR3 amino acids: CASSLRSLQGGEKLFF. CDR3 in DNA: TGTGCCAGCAGCTTGCGGTCATTACAGGGTGGTGAAAAACTGTTTTTT.

V gene TRBV2 combines with J gene TRBJ2-3; D remains unclear. Trimming took off 4 bases at V and 0 bases at J, with 2 bases between the two ends. The CDR3 runs 12 residues. Germline CDR1 reads SNHLY; CDR2 reads FYNNEI. The CDR3 sequence: CASSVSTDTQYF. CDR3 bases: TGTGCCAGCAGTGTAAGCACAGATACGCAGTATTTT.

The gene calls are TRBV5-1 and TRBJ2-7; 9 positions agree with TRBD1. This CDR3 is built from 13 residues. V shed 4 bases, J shed 4 bases, and the junction held 3 bases outside the gene matches. The germline gives CDR1 SGHRS, CDR2 YFSETQ. CDR3 nucleotide sequence: TGCGCCAGCAGCCACGGGACAGGGTACGAGCAGTACTTC. Translating gives CASSHGTGYEQYF.

V and J are TRBV5-4 and TRBJ2-3; D ambiguous. There are 16 residues in the CDR3. Trimming cost V 1 base and J 0 bases, with 12 bases left between them. The germline CDR1 and CDR2 sequences are SGHNT and YYREEE (reference sequence). CDR3: CASSLRWAASTDTQYF. The CDR3 DNA sequence: TGTGCCAGCAGCTTGCGCTGGGCAGCTAGCACAGATACGCAGTATTTT. Full variable domain (rest looked up from reference TRBV5-4 and TRBJ2-3): ETGVTQSPTHLIKTRGQQVTLRCSSQSGHNTVSWYQQALGQGPQFIFQYYREEENGRGNFPPRFSGLQFPNYSSELNVNALELDDSALYLCASSLRWAASTDTQYFGPGTRLTVL.

The genes are TRBV5-1 and TRBJ2-2, with 13 positions matching TRBD2. Germline trimming cut 3 bases from V and 5 bases from J; bases unmatched to any gene: 4. Per the germline V gene, CDR1 is SGHRS and CDR2 is YFSETQ. CDR3 length equals 16 residues. For the CDR3, the DNA is TGCGCCAGCAGCTGGACTAGCGGGAGTGGTACCGGGGAGCTGTTTTTT. Protein: CASSWTSGSGTGELFF.

J is TRBJ2-1 and V is TRBV19; TRBD1 is a possible D gene (6 bases). The germline V and J ends were trimmed by 4 bases and 7 bases, with 11 bases remaining between them. CDR3 size: 13 residues. Germline loops: CDR1 LNHDA, CDR2 SQIVND (reference sequence). CDR3 sequence reads: CASSRQESNEQFF. CDR3 nucleotides: TGTGCCAGTAGTAGACAGGAGTCTAATGAGCAGTTCTTC.